The next 21 T cell receptor beta chains were all read from a single sample in a study of T cells after yellow fever vaccination. One entry per CDR3 protein results from TCRdb running MiXCR on the 5' RACE reads. The repertoire holds 150,000 to 200,000 distinct CDR3 sequences, more than 9.5% seen once, with 35% to 40% in the top ten. Sequences were derived from CD8+ T cells sorted from PBMCs, sampled 15 days after the yellow fever booster vaccination. The receptors stem from a man aged 18 to 29 who received the YFV17D yellow fever vaccine.

The chain links TRBV5-4 to TRBJ2-7, with D unclear. This CDR3 contains 14 residues. Trimming took off 0 bases at V and 10 bases at J, with 17 bases between the two ends. Germline-derived CDR1 and CDR2 are SGHNT and YYREEE (reference sequence). In DNA, the CDR3 is TGTGCCAGCAGCTTGGACGGTGGGCAGGCCGAACAGTACTTC. Its protein product is CASSLDGGQAEQYF.

This clonotype was seen more than once but under ten times. CDR3 DNA: TGTGCCAGTAGTAGCGACCCGGGGAATGAGCAGTTCTTC. This gives the protein CASSSDPGNEQFF. V usage is TRBV19 and J usage is TRBJ2-1, with D perhaps matching TRBD2 (5 bases). The V gene's germline CDR1 is LNHDA and CDR2 SQIVND (reference sequence). The CDR3 runs 13 residues. Trimming took off 4 bases at V and 7 bases at J, with 11 bases between the two ends.

V and J are TRBV19 and TRBJ1-5; no firm D call. The CDR3 contains 12 residues. Between the trimmed V and J ends, which lost 10 bases and 6 bases, there was a span of 13 bases. The germline V gene has CDR1 LNHDA and CDR2 SQIVND (reference sequence). The CDR3 DNA reads TGTGCCACGGAAGCAACGGGTCAGCCCCAGCATTTT. Residues: CATEATGQPQHF.

In this sample, this clonotype turned up many times. The chain links TRBV7-9 to TRBJ1-2, with no clear D. V lost 3 bases and J 2 bases, leaving 7 bases between the germline ends. The CDR3 sequence is 13 residues long. Per germline, CDR1 SEHNR and CDR2 FQNEAQ (reference sequence). The CDR3 spells CASSFSGNYGYTF. In DNA form, the CDR3 reads TGTGCCAGCAGCTTTAGCGGAAACTATGGCTACACCTTC.

This clonotype has only a few counts. The genes are TRBV6-2 or TRBV6-3 and TRBJ1-2; D is uncertain. With 7 bases removed from V and 4 bases from J, the gap between germline ends came to 13 bases. The CDR3 loop spans 13 amino acids. Germline V lookup: CDR1 MNHEY, CDR2 SVGEGT. The CDR3 loop is CASTVENGYGYTF. In DNA form, the CDR3 reads TGTGCCAGCACCGTGGAAAACGGCTATGGCTACACCTTC.

The table lists this clonotype with a few counts. The chain employs TRBV9 and TRBJ1-1; the D gene is possibly TRBD1 (5 bases). The germline gives CDR1 SGDLS, CDR2 YYNGEE. This CDR3 is 15 amino acids long. Trimming stripped 0 bases from V and 0 bases from J, with 9 bases between. The CDR3 protein is CASSVAGGMNTEAFF. CDR3 nucleotide sequence: TGTGCCAGCAGCGTAGCCGGGGGGATGAACACTGAAGCTTTCTTT.

This clonotype was recorded a few times. The chain joins TRBV12-3 or TRBV12-4 to TRBJ1-4, with no clear D. This CDR3 has 12 residues. The V end lost 2 bases, the J end lost 5 bases, and 3 bases lay between the germline ends. The CDR3 DNA reads TGTGCCAGCAGTTTAACCAATGAAAAACTGTTTTTT. Its translation: CASSLTNEKLFF.

This clonotype was seen at least ten times. This sequence joins TRBV29-1 and TRBJ2-2; D is unresolved. The ends were cut back, 7 bases at V and 5 bases at J, with 5 bases in the middle. This CDR3 comprises 10 residues. Germline V gives CDR1 SQVTM, CDR2 ANQGSEA. CDR3 loop: CSAWTGELFF. The CDR3 DNA reads TGCAGCGCTTGGACCGGGGAGCTGTTTTTT.

This clonotype has ten or more counts. The J gene is TRBJ2-1, the V gene TRBV27; 9 bases are shared with TRBD1. The CDR3 extends over 14 amino acids. With V trimmed by 5 bases and J by 4 bases, 3 bases remained unmatched. CDR1 is MNHEY, CDR2 SMNVEV, per germline (reference sequence). The CDR3 region is CASSPGTGYNEQFF. CDR3 in DNA: TGTGCCAGCAGTCCCGGGACAGGGTACAATGAGCAGTTCTTC.

There are a few counts of this clonotype. V and J are TRBV7-2 and TRBJ1-5; D uncertain. Germline CDR1 reads SGHTA; CDR2 reads FQGNSA. This CDR3 spans 14 amino acids. With 3 bases removed from V and 7 bases from J, the gap between germline ends came to 13 bases. The CDR3 bases are TGTGCCAGCAGCTTGGAAACGGGAGGACAGCCCCAGCATTTT. As protein: CASSLETGGQPQHF.

V usage is TRBV5-1 and J usage is TRBJ2-2; D may match TRBD1 or TRBD2 (5 bases each). CDR1 and CDR2 from the germline V gene are SGHRS and YFSETQ. This CDR3 comprises 13 residues. The V end was cut by 7 bases, the J end by 7 bases, with 14 bases between. CDR3 loop: CASAWGSNGELFF. The CDR3 region has the DNA TGCGCCAGCGCCTGGGGGTCTAACGGGGAGCTGTTTTTT. Combining the CDR3 with reference TRBV5-1 and TRBJ2-2 gives the whole variable domain KAGVTQTPRYLIKTRGQQVTLSCSPISGHRSVSWYQQTPGQGLQFLFEYFSETQRNKGNFPGRFSGRQFSNSRSEMNVSTLELGDSALYLCASAWGSNGELFFGEGSRLTVL.

This clonotype was recorded a few times. The chain couples TRBV7-9 to TRBJ1-2, with 8 bases matching TRBD1. Trimming removed 5 bases from V and 3 bases from J; junction bases left unmatched: 8. Germline lookup yields CDR1 SEHNR and CDR2 FQNEAQ (reference sequence). CDR3 length equals 15 residues. CDR3 sequence reads: CASSPLRRGHYGYTF. The CDR3 DNA reads TGTGCCAGCAGCCCACTGCGCAGGGGGCACTATGGCTACACCTTC.

The gene calls are TRBV7-9 and TRBJ2-1; D gene uncertain. The germline V and J ends were trimmed by 0 bases and 3 bases, with 9 bases remaining between them. The germline gives CDR1 SEHNR, CDR2 FQNEAQ (reference sequence). This CDR3 region has 15 residues. The CDR3 DNA reads as TGTGCCAGCAGCTTAGCGCTCAGCCTCTACAATGAGCAGTTCTTC. It yields the protein CASSLALSLYNEQFF.

The CDR3 nucleotides are TGTGCCAGCAGTGAGCAGACAGGGGGCGGGGAAAAACTGTTTTTT. It encodes CASSEQTGGGEKLFF. V usage is TRBV12-3 or TRBV12-4 and J usage is TRBJ1-4, with 10 bases matching TRBD1. V dropped 5 bases and J dropped 8; count of bases not matched to a gene: 8. The CDR3 runs 15 residues.

The gene calls are TRBV6-2 or TRBV6-3 and TRBJ2-7; D ambiguous. Germline V gives CDR1 MNHEY, CDR2 SVGEGT. The CDR3 loop spans 13 amino acids. Trimming removed 6 bases from V and 1 base from J, with 10 bases in between. The CDR3 region has the DNA TGTGCCAGCAGCCCTGACATTTCCTACGAGCAGTACTTC. Its protein is CASSPDISYEQYF.

V is TRBV5-6 and J is TRBJ2-5; weak D call: TRBD2 (6 bases). V shed 0 bases and J shed 3 bases, with 12 bases lying between them. The CDR3 totals 15 residues. CDR1 is SGHDT and CDR2 is YYEEEE in the germline V gene. The CDR3 DNA sequence: TGTGCCAGCAGCTTGGTACTAGCCGAGGAAGAGACCCAGTACTTC. Its protein is CASSLVLAEEETQYF.

In this sample, this clonotype turned up a few times. The chain has TRBV12-3 or TRBV12-4 and TRBJ1-2; D is uncertain. The CDR3 length is 10 residues. The V gene lost 6 bases and the J gene lost 13 bases, with 12 bases spanning the gap. The chain's CDR3 is CASSADFLTF. The CDR3 region has the DNA TGTGCCAGCAGCGCCGATTTTCTCACCTTC.

The CDR3 spells CASGRVAGGTTDTQYF. In DNA form, the CDR3 reads TGTGCCAGCGGAAGAGTAGCGGGGGGGACCACAGATACGCAGTATTTT. This chain links TRBV7-8 with TRBJ2-3, with 11 positions matching TRBD2. This CDR3 contains 16 residues. The V and J ends lost 8 bases and 2 bases, in that order; junction bases with no gene match: 9. Germline CDR1 is SGHVS and CDR2 is FQNEAQ.

The V and J genes are TRBV9 and TRBJ1-6, with D unclear. V lost 2 bases and J 2 bases, leaving 5 bases between the germline ends. Germline loops: CDR1 SGDLS, CDR2 YYNGEE. CDR3 size: 14 residues. The chain's CDR3 is CASSVTAYNSPLHF. Written as DNA, the CDR3 is TGTGCCAGCAGCGTGACCGCCTATAATTCACCCCTCCACTTT.

The rearrangement uses TRBV5-1 and TRBJ2-7, with 9 positions matching TRBD1. The trim removed 4 bases at V and 6 bases at J, leaving 5 bases unmatched. The CDR3 is 13 residues long. CDR1 and CDR2 (germline): SGHRS, YFSETQ. The CDR3 here is CASSISTGGEQYV. CDR3 nucleotides: TGCGCCAGCAGCATATCGACAGGGGGCGAGCAGTACGTC.

In its sample, this clonotype was seen a few times. The chain recombines TRBV12-3 or TRBV12-4 with TRBJ2-3, with TRBD1 identical over 12 bases. This CDR3 has 16 residues. V trimming: 3 bases; J trimming: 7 bases; junction bases outside the gene matches: 8. CDR3 loop: CASSLAGTGGDYTQYF. CDR3 DNA sequence: TGTGCCAGCAGTTTGGCTGGGACAGGGGGCGATTATACGCAGTATTTT.